The source of this TCR beta chain is a study of brain T cells in children with intractable seizures. Study outcomes and limitations: Pre-surgery blood may have been undersampled, hiding some clones. Patients' HCMV serostatus was unknown; virus specificity rests on CDR3 similarity alone.

Time point: blood from clinic visit 5 months post-surgery; TSC patient then seizure free. Sequencing was limited to surgery cases with top T cell transcript signatures in brain tissue. At least one anti-epileptic drug was given before surgery. Worth noting for this clone: Its cognate antigen is unknown. The same CDR3 also results from other DNA sequences found in this sample.

Germline loops: CDR1 SGHRS, CDR2 YFSETQ. V was cut by 0 bases and J by 0 bases, with 4 bases left in between. The CDR3 consists of 15 residues. Sequencing was performed with immunoSEQ multiplex PCR; in TCRdb, only in-frame clones are kept and a portion is missing. The sample carries 340,000 or so clones, roughly 93% recorded once. The receptor's source is a boy less than two years old with tuberous sclerosis and intractable seizures. The material was peripheral blood, obtained approximately 5 months after surgery. The chain joins TRBV5-1 to TRBJ2-6; D is ambiguous. The CDR3 loop reads CASSLDSSGANVLTF. CDR3 DNA: TGCGCCAGCAGCTTGGATAGCTCTGGGGCCAACGTCCTGACTTTC.